This TCR beta chain is from a study of blood T cell repertoires in COVID-19. In the study overall: PBMCs, B-cell-depleted T cells, or T cells provided the cDNA or gDNA that made up the material.

Comment on this clone: Other nucleotide sequences in the sample specify the same CDR3.

CDR1 is GTSNPN and CDR2 is SVGIG in the germline V gene (reference sequence). V was pared by 1 base and J by 1 base, with 7 bases between. This CDR3 comprises 13 residues. Some clones are missing from TCRdb's copy, which holds only in-frame ones; the method was immunoSEQ multiplex PCR. The sample consists of about 110,000 clones, under 90% of them appearing once. The sequencing sample was made of peripheral blood. The sequence derives from a woman aged 45 to 65 with acute or convalescent COVID-19. The J gene is TRBJ1-2, the V gene TRBV30; D is uncertain. CDR3 sequence (DNA): TGTGCCTGGAGTGGAGGCCTTAACTATGGCTACACCTTC. Protein: CAWSGGLNYGYTF.